What follows are 21 T cell receptor beta chains derived from one specimen sequenced in a study of cytomegalovirus exposure and HLA in healthy donors. Using immunoSEQ multiplex PCR, the repertoire was profiled, and TCRdb retains in-frame clones only, with some absent. The table records about 63,000 clones, just under 95% of them present only once. The sequencing sample was made of PBMCs. Source of these receptors: a woman between 18 and 30 years old in good health and CMV-seropositive.

This clone was seen once. The DNA for the CDR3 is TGCGCCAGCAGCCCTATTATAGGGGGTTCCTACAATGAGCAGTTCTTC. Protein sequence: CASSPIIGGSYNEQFF. The J gene is TRBJ2-1, the V gene TRBV5-1, with a possible D match to TRBD1 (6 bases). There are 16 residues in the CDR3. Germline lookup yields CDR1 SGHRS and CDR2 YFSETQ. V lost 4 bases and J 1 base, leaving 15 bases between the germline ends.

The genes are TRBV5-4 and TRBJ1-1, with D hard to call. V lost 0 bases and J lost 2, with 5 bases in between. CDR1 and CDR2 from the germline V gene are SGHNT and YYREEE (reference sequence). The CDR3 has 13 amino acids. CDR3 bases: TGTGCCAGCAGCTTGGCACTTAACACTGAAGCTTTCTTT. Translating it yields CASSLALNTEAFF.

J is TRBJ1-1 and V is TRBV11-2, with D hard to call. Deletions cut 5 bases from V and 1 base from J, with 17 bases between. This CDR3 comprises 16 residues. The germline gives CDR1 SGHAT, CDR2 FQNNGV. The CDR3 DNA sequence: TGTGCCAGCAGCGCCGGTCTTGGGCCTTGGAACACTGAAGCTTTCTTT. Its translation is CASSAGLGPWNTEAFF.

This sequence joins TRBV5-5 and TRBJ2-1, with 7 bases identical to TRBD2. Trimming at V came to 4 bases and at J to 15 bases, leaving 13 bases not matched to a gene. Germline CDR1 and CDR2: SGHKS and YYEKEE (reference sequence). This CDR3 contains 13 residues. The DNA for the CDR3 is TGTGCCAGCAGCCAAGCCGGAAGGGAGGGAGCGTTCTTC. Translation: CASSQAGREGAFF.

The chain carries TRBV4-3 and TRBJ2-3, with 8 bases fitting TRBD2. The germline V gene has CDR1 LGHNA and CDR2 YSLEER. With 1 base clipped from V and 0 bases from J, the junction kept 12 bases outside the gene matches. This CDR3 region has 19 residues. The CDR3 DNA sequence: TGCGCCAGCAGCCAAGGAGCCCCAGGGGCGGGGGGAAGCACAGATACGCAGTATTTT. This encodes CASSQGAPGAGGSTDTQYF.

In nucleotides, the CDR3 is TGTGCCAGCACCCCCGTGGGGGGGCACTACGAGCAGTACTTC. Translating it yields CASTPVGGHYEQYF. V and J are TRBV6-5 and TRBJ2-7; D possibly corresponds to TRBD2 (7 bases). The germline gives CDR1 MNHEY, CDR2 SVGAGI. The CDR3 is 14 residues long. Trimming took 7 bases from V and 3 from J, leaving 16 bases between them.

This chain joins TRBV30 and TRBJ1-2; the match to TRBD1 covers 8 bases. Germline V gives CDR1 GTSNPN, CDR2 SVGIG (reference sequence). The CDR3 has 14 amino acids. V shed 1 base, J shed 3 bases, and the junction held 4 bases outside the gene matches. CDR3 bases: TGTGCCTGGAGTGGAGACAGGGGCGACTATGGCTACACCTTC. The encoded protein is CAWSGDRGDYGYTF.

The V call is TRBV5-1, the J call TRBJ2-3, with 7 bases aligning to TRBD2. V trimming: 0 bases; J trimming: 2 bases; junction bases outside the gene matches: 9. The germline V gene encodes CDR1 SGHRS and CDR2 YFSETQ. The CDR3 length is 17 residues. The CDR3 DNA reads as TGCGCCAGCAGCTTGGATTCCCTAGCGGAACACACAGATACGCAGTATTTT. The encoded protein is CASSLDSLAEHTDTQYF.

J is TRBJ1-1 and V is TRBV28, with 10 bases identical to TRBD1. J gave up 1 base and V 5 bases, and 13 bases lay outside the gene matches. There are 18 residues in the CDR3. Germline V gene sequence: CDR1 MDHEN, CDR2 SYDVKM. For the CDR3, the DNA is TGTGCCAGCAGTCTACCACCCGGGACAGGGGACGGGAACACTGAAGCTTTCTTT. It codes for CASSLPPGTGDGNTEAFF.

This chain uses TRBV5-1 with TRBJ2-7; TRBD1 agrees at 10 bases. The J segment lost 6 bases and the V segment lost 0 bases, leaving 3 bases of the junction unmatched. Germline-derived CDR1 and CDR2 are SGHRS and YFSETQ. This CDR3 is built from 14 residues. CDR3: CASSLGQGALEQYF. CDR3 sequence (DNA): TGCGCCAGCAGCTTGGGACAGGGGGCCCTCGAGCAGTACTTC.

The chain is built from TRBV5-1 and TRBJ2-7, with 11 bases lining up with TRBD1. CDR3 length: 16 amino acids. In germline, CDR1 is SGHRS, CDR2 YFSETQ. Trimming took 8 bases from V and 1 from J; bases not matched to a gene: 11. CDR3 amino acids: CASTGTGGGWSYEQYF. The CDR3 bases are TGCGCCAGTACCGGGACAGGGGGAGGCTGGTCCTACGAGCAGTACTTC.

The chain couples TRBV28 to TRBJ1-2, with D perhaps matching TRBD1 (5 bases). The CDR3 has 14 amino acids. The germline gives CDR1 MDHEN, CDR2 SYDVKM. Trimming stripped 6 bases from V and 0 bases from J, with 11 bases between. CDR3 DNA: TGTGCCAGCAGACTGACAGAAGCTAACTATGGCTACACCTTC. Translated: CASRLTEANYGYTF.

This clone has a single count. The V gene is TRBV6-6, the J gene TRBJ1-3; no clear D. Trimming cost V 5 bases and J 0 bases, with 14 bases left between them. Germline loops: CDR1 MNHNY, CDR2 SVGAGI (reference sequence). The CDR3 contains 16 residues. DNA of the CDR3: TGTGCCAGCAGTCCCCGGGGTGGAGGCTCTGGAAACACCATATATTTT. Its protein product is CASSPRGGGSGNTIYF.

The chain recombines TRBV27 with TRBJ1-5; 8 bases match TRBD1. This CDR3 contains 15 residues. Germline trimming cut 6 bases from V and 7 bases from J; bases unmatched to any gene: 11. In germline, CDR1 is MNHEY, CDR2 SMNVEV (reference sequence). CDR3 sequence reads: CASSNSGQGRQPQHF. The CDR3 bases are TGTGCCAGCAGCAACTCTGGACAGGGTCGGCAGCCCCAGCATTTT.

This chain uses TRBV5-6 with TRBJ1-2, with D maybe TRBD1 (5 bases). Germline CDR1 reads SGHDT; CDR2 reads YYEEEE. V was pared by 0 bases and J by 5 bases, with 11 bases between. The CDR3 spans 14 residues. CDR3 sequence: CASSLVGAEYGYTF. DNA of the CDR3: TGTGCCAGCAGCTTGGTTGGGGCAGAATATGGCTACACCTTC.

This chain connects TRBV2 to TRBJ2-1; D may be TRBD2 (6 bases). This CDR3 contains 14 residues. With 1 base removed from V and 2 bases from J, the gap between germline ends came to 6 bases. CDR1 is SNHLY, CDR2 FYNNEI, per germline. CDR3 in amino acids: CASSEGGAYNEQFF. Here the CDR3 DNA reads TGTGCCAGCAGTGAAGGCGGGGCCTACAATGAGCAGTTCTTC.

The CDR3 loop is CASSFATSGRMEQYF. CDR3 sequence (DNA): TGTGCCAGCAGCTTCGCGACTAGCGGGAGAATGGAGCAGTACTTC. The J gene is TRBJ2-7, the V gene TRBV7-2, with 12 bases identical to TRBD2. CDR1 and CDR2 from the germline V gene are SGHTA and FQGNSA. The CDR3 contains 15 residues. V lost 3 bases to trimming and J lost 7 bases; unmatched junction nucleotides: 7.

The gene calls are TRBV5-1 and TRBJ1-2; D possibly corresponds to TRBD1 (5 bases). CDR3 size: 14 residues. V dropped 0 bases and J dropped 4 bases, with 10 bases sitting between them. From germline, CDR1 is SGHRS and CDR2 YFSETQ. The CDR3 nucleotides are TGCGCCAGCAGCTTGGGGGGCCTGGCCTATGGCTACACCTTC. It yields the protein CASSLGGLAYGYTF. Full variable domain (rest looked up from reference TRBV5-1 and TRBJ1-2): KAGVTQTPRYLIKTRGQQVTLSCSPISGHRSVSWYQQTPGQGLQFLFEYFSETQRNKGNFPGRFSGRQFSNSRSEMNVSTLELGDSALYLCASSLGGLAYGYTFGSGTRLTVV.

This sequence joins TRBV30 and TRBJ1-2; D is undetermined. This CDR3 is 12 amino acids long. The germline CDR1 and CDR2 sequences are GTSNPN and SVGIG (reference sequence). V shed 6 bases and J shed 3 bases, with 11 bases lying between them. The CDR3 DNA reads as TGTGCCTGCAATCAGCGCCACTATGGCTACACCTTC. It specifies CACNQRHYGYTF.

The chain is built from TRBV5-1 and TRBJ2-7; D is undetermined. V gave up 1 base and J gave up 2 bases, with 22 bases separating them. Looked up from germline, CDR1 is SGHRS and CDR2 is YFSETQ. The CDR3 loop spans 18 amino acids. CDR3 in amino acids: CASSLNGFRGFSTYEQYF. The CDR3 DNA reads TGCGCCAGCAGCTTGAACGGGTTTAGAGGATTCTCAACCTACGAGCAGTACTTC.

The chain has TRBV4-1 and TRBJ2-5; maybe TRBD2 (5 bases). Germline V lookup: CDR1 MGHRA, CDR2 YSYEKL. Trimming took 4 bases from V and 1 from J, leaving 16 bases between them. The CDR3 has 16 residues. The CDR3: CASSLGEGAGQETQYF. In nucleotides, the CDR3 is TGCGCCAGCAGCCTCGGCGAGGGAGCAGGCCAAGAGACCCAGTACTTC.